The T cell receptor (beta chain) under discussion was sequenced for a study of OX40 agonist ivuxolimab in advanced cancers. Study in general: A male proportion of over 70% was recorded, with mean age around 55 years and range about 23 to 80. Partial response was recorded in three patients: one hepatocellular carcinoma and two cutaneous melanoma cases.

The protocol was immunoSEQ multiplex PCR, while the TCRdb copy is restricted to in-frame clones and leaves out a portion. The sample holds about 40,000 clones, about 92% seen once. General study findings and limits: Partial responders receiving 0.1-3.0 mg/kg showed among the lowest clonal expansion.

The CDR3 has 15 residues. V lost 0 bases, J lost 3 bases, and 9 bases lay in between. The germline gives CDR1 MNHEY, CDR2 SMNVEV (reference sequence). About this clone itself: No antigen is known for it.

The cohort excluded patients with autoimmune disease history or systemic immunosuppression. The J gene is TRBJ2-1, the V gene TRBV27; tentative D call: TRBD1 (6 bases). The source material was CD4+ or CD8+ T cells sorted from blood, sampled in a trial of the OX40 agonist ivuxolimab. The receptor was derived from an adult with an advanced solid tumor such as melanoma, head and neck, liver or kidney cancer. The CDR3 bases are TGTGCCAGCAGTTTATCCCAGGGGAACTACAATGAGCAGTTCTTC. It specifies CASSLSQGNYNEQFF.